This TCR beta chain comes out of a study of shared clonotypes between healthy human individuals (dated by TCRdb to the early 2020s). About the study as a whole: A couple of women and a few men aged 18 to 49 years were included in the cohort. To increase sequencing depth and limit assay-specific biases, TCR repertoire library preparation and sequencing were carried out by different laboratories using diverse techniques. To estimate repertoire size and how much clonotypes are shared between individuals, the study performed deep sequencing of blood TCR repertoires from a few healthy adults. Per donor, three plates each were used for CD4 naive and CD4 memory, two for CD8 naive, and one for CD8 memory. Each donor's leukapheresis produced roughly between roughly 0.9 and 8.9 billion PBMCs. Here is what the overall study found, with its caveats: Incomplete sequencing was indicated by rarefaction of sorted-subset datasets, despite the large sequencing depth. Only blood was sampled, and tissue TCR repertoires likely differ from those in blood. The small number of donors limited the genetic and exposure-history diversity represented. Clonotypes shared by all four sorted-subset donors showed higher generation probabilities than non-shared clonotypes. Estimated clonotype richness was generally larger for naive than for memory subsets. Pairwise subsampling indicated that sequencing depth was expected to affect the degree of clonotype sharing among donors. Across four donors, roughly 5.4% of naive CD4, 3% to 4% of naive CD8, 2.3% of memory CD4, and approximately 0.4% of memory CD8 clonotypes were shared.

TCR CDR3 regions were amplified from genomic DNA by multiplex PCR using the deep immunoSEQ assay. Genomic DNA extracted from each cell subset was distributed evenly over all wells of several immunoSEQ 96-well plates, and each plate served as one replicate. For sorted subsets, roughly 200 ng genomic DNA, equal to 30,000 or so T cell genomes, was loaded into each replicate PCR. Purified libraries were quantified with a Qubit 3.0 fluorometer, sized on a Bioanalyzer 2100, and re-quantified with the KAPA Library Quantification kit. Every immunoSEQ 96-well plate was sequenced on a separate single-read 150-cycle Illumina NextSeq 550 flow cell. From the authors' description of their analysis: Because only junctional sequences without quality scores were contained in the immunoSEQ output, filtering matching that applied to full-length reads could not be performed. Sequences were annotated with PyIR, a Python wrapper for IgBLAST v1.9, using IMGT germline references to assign V/J genes and CDR3. Reads were removed for weak V/J assignments (E-value above 1e-6), missing CDR3, stop codons, out-of-frame junctions, or ambiguous translated residues. V3J clonotypes were defined as sequences sharing an identical inferred V gene, J gene, and CDR3 amino acid sequence. To compute the percentage overlap between repertoires, the number of shared unique clonotypes was divided by the size of the smaller repertoire. RTK rarefaction, the Chao1 estimator, and Recon v2.1 estimates of unobserved clonotypes were used to assess repertoire richness. Generation probabilities for all TCRbeta clonotypes obtained by the gDNA method from several donors were computed using OLGA. Drawn from immuneACCESS, this table holds only the in-frame rearrangements with V and J called that TCRdb kept. Clones are partly lost; checked studies trace under half to an unresolved V gene and leave the rest unexplained. The DNA was the basis for D and trimming; V, J and clone size are from that table. The sample table records about 2.1 million clones; roughly 91% of these occur just once. The top ten clones comprise 1.5% to 2% of the sample.

On this clone itself: Its antigen is unknown. Base qualities are not recorded, but no much larger clone differs from it by a single base.

The CDR3, from cysteine to phenylalanine, totals 15 residues. CDR3 DNA only is kept here, 45 bases in frame from base 1. Trimming takes 4 bases off V and 3 bases off J; junction bases not matched to a gene: 7. CDR1 and CDR2, looked up from the germline V gene, are SGHTA and FQGNSA. CD8 naive samples were CD45RO-negative cells positively selected for CCR7, giving a CD45RA+CCR7+ population that excluded TemRA cells. Healthy HIV-negative adults with no recently reported acute infections or vaccinations were included as donors. All donors were Caucasian adults living in Nashville, Tennessee, USA. Blood was obtained by leukapheresis, after which PBMCs were separated by Ficoll-Histopaque density gradient centrifugation and cryopreserved in liquid nitrogen vapor phase. Analytical flow cytometry was used to check the purity and quantity of each magnetically sorted T cell population. Genomic DNA was isolated from each sorted fraction and quantified by UV absorbance on a Nanodrop 2000c.

The sequence is built from TRBV7-2 and TRBJ2-5; 8 middle bases align to TRBD2. Sample: naive CD8+ T cells from PBMCs. In the paper's terms, the cell subset or site label means: CD45RA+CCR7+. This sequence originates from a young man in good health. Some clones in this sample may be carry-over from other donors' samples. This receptor carries the CDR3 CASSSSSGLEETQYF. The DNA is as follows: TGTGCCAGCAGCTCCTCTAGCGGGTTGGAAGAGACCCAGTACTTC. Outside the CDR3, residues come from the reference TRBV7-2 and TRBJ2-5 proteins, so the full variable domain is: GAGVSQSPSNKVTEKGKDVELRCDPISGHTALYWYRQSLGQGLEFLIYFQGNSAPDKSGLPSDRFSAERTGGSVSTLTIQRTQQEDSAVYLCASSSSSGLEETQYFGPGTRLLVL.